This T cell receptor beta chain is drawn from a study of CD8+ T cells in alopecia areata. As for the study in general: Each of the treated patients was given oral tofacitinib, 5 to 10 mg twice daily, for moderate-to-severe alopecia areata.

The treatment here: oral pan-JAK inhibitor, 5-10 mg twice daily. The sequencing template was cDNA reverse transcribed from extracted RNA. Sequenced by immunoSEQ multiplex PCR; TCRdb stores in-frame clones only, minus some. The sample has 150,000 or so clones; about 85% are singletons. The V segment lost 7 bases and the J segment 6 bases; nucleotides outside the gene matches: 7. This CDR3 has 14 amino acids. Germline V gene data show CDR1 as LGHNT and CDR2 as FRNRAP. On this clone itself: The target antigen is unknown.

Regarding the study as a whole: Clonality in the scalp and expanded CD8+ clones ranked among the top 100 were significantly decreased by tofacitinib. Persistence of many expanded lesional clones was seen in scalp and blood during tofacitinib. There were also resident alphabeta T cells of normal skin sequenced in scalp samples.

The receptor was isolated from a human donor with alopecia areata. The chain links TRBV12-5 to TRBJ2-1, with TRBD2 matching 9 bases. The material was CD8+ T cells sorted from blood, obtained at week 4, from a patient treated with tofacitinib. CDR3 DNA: TGTGCTAGTGATGCGGCTAGCGGGGCCAATGAGCAGTTCTTC. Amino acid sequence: CASDAASGANEQFF.